The present T cell receptor beta chain was sequenced within a study of blood T cell repertoires in COVID-19. Study background: Specimens from acute and convalescent COVID-19 originated in the United States, Italy and Spain. PBMCs, B-cell-depleted T cells, or T cells were the source of the cDNA or gDNA that made up the material.

A few counts support this clone. Original handling: From reference gene primer amplification, estimates of nucleated cell counts were derived. Here immunoSEQ multiplex PCR was the method, and the copy in TCRdb shows in-frame clones only, minus some. That table furnishes V, J and clone size, whereas the DNA furnished D and trimming. The sample includes around 180,000 clones, approximately 85% of them seen just once. Germline CDR1 and CDR2: MDHEN and SYDVKM. CDR3 length: 16 amino acids. V lost 5 bases and J lost 3, with 20 bases in between. The sample was peripheral blood. The sequence came from a man in his sixties with acute or convalescent COVID-19. This chain connects TRBV28 to TRBJ2-7, with D possibly being TRBD1 (6 bases). CDR3 protein: CASSGAGTPIIYEQYF. DNA for the CDR3: TGTGCCAGCAGTGGGGCCGGGACACCGATTATCTACGAGCAGTACTTC.